The 27 T cell receptor beta chains given below trace back to one sample, sequenced in a study of blood T cell repertoires in COVID-19. Profiled with immunoSEQ multiplex PCR; TCRdb holds only in-frame clones, not every one. The table has 20,000 to 30,000 clones, more than 90% seen once. Sequenced sample: peripheral blood. The receptors shown here come from a human donor in a cohort sampled during active COVID-19.

The chain couples TRBV6-5 to TRBJ2-5; 8 positions agree with TRBD1. The germline V gene has CDR1 MNHEY and CDR2 SVGAGI. The V segment lost 6 bases and the J segment 1 base; nucleotides outside the gene matches: 7. There are 15 residues in the CDR3. In nucleotides, the CDR3 is TGTGCCAGCAGCCCCATTCAGGGGGCCCAAGAGACCCAGTACTTC. Its translation is CASSPIQGAQETQYF.

This clone was observed a few times. The chain combines TRBV30 with TRBJ1-2; D is unresolved. CDR1 is GTSNPN and CDR2 is SVGIG in the germline V gene (reference sequence). V was shortened by 4 bases and J by 0 bases, with 6 bases between the two germline ends. The CDR3 is 12 residues long. The CDR3 loop reads CAWKPANYGYTF. CDR3 nucleotides: TGTGCCTGGAAACCAGCTAACTATGGCTACACCTTC.

This sequence joins TRBV28 and TRBJ2-3; 8 bases line up with TRBD2. V lost 6 bases to trimming and J lost 1 base; unmatched junction nucleotides: 12. The CDR3 is made up of 17 amino acids. Looked up from germline, CDR1 is MDHEN and CDR2 is SYDVKM. The chain's CDR3 is CASSPGGAGGGTDTQYF. DNA of the CDR3: TGTGCCAGCAGCCCAGGTGGGGCGGGGGGTGGCACAGATACGCAGTATTTT.

The chain is built from TRBV6-1 and TRBJ1-2; no definite D call. The CDR3 is 12 amino acids. V was shortened by 2 bases and J by 3 bases, with 4 bases between the two germline ends. From germline, CDR1 is MNHNS and CDR2 SASEGT. This CDR3 is CASSEPYYGYTF. Here the CDR3 DNA reads TGTGCCAGCAGTGAACCCTACTATGGCTACACCTTC.

The chain recombines TRBV6-5 with TRBJ2-1, with TRBD2 identical over 15 bases. V trimming: 4 bases; J trimming: 9 bases; junction bases outside the gene matches: 7. The germline gives CDR1 MNHEY, CDR2 SVGAGI. The CDR3 spans 16 residues. The CDR3 sequence is CASSFSGLAGGSEQFF. In nucleotides, the CDR3 is TGTGCCAGCAGTTTTTCGGGACTAGCGGGGGGTAGTGAGCAGTTCTTC.

The chain uses TRBV3-1 (or the pseudogene TRBV3-2) and TRBJ1-1; no firm D call. Germline V lookup: CDR1 LGHDT, CDR2 YNNKEL (reference sequence). Trimming shortened V by 4 bases and J by 2 bases, and 14 bases separated the two germline ends. The CDR3 loop spans 15 amino acids. The CDR3 reads CASSREGGKNTEAFF. CDR3 sequence (DNA): TGTGCCAGCAGCCGAGAGGGCGGGAAAAACACTGAAGCTTTCTTT.

In this sample, this clone turned up once. The gene calls are TRBV9 and TRBJ1-1, with D unresolved. Germline V lookup: CDR1 SGDLS, CDR2 YYNGEE. V was clipped by 0 bases and J by 3 bases, with 3 bases between them. The CDR3 is 12 amino acids. The DNA of the CDR3 is TGTGCCAGCAGCGTAGTCGACACTGAAGCTTTCTTT. The encoded protein is CASSVVDTEAFF.

This chain links TRBV11-3 with TRBJ2-7, with D maybe TRBD1 (6 bases). The CDR3 contains 14 residues. Germline CDR1 and CDR2: SGHNT and YENEEA. Trimming took off 5 bases at V and 2 bases at J, with 13 bases between the two ends. The CDR3 bases are TGTGCCAGCAGCCACTACAGGGTCCCCTACGAGCAGTACTTC. It encodes CASSHYRVPYEQYF.

This clone was seen a single time. CDR3 loop: CASRRQGSSGELFF. The CDR3 DNA follows: TGTGCCAGTAGGAGACAGGGGAGTTCCGGGGAGCTGTTTTTT. The chain links TRBV19 to TRBJ2-2; TRBD1 matches 8 bases. CDR1 and CDR2 from the germline V gene are LNHDA and SQIVND (reference sequence). Unmatched junction bases numbered 6, after V lost 6 bases and J lost 6 bases. The CDR3 totals 14 residues.

This rearrangement joins TRBV2 to TRBJ1-4; D is possibly TRBD1 (5 bases). CDR3 length: 15 residues. CDR1 is SNHLY and CDR2 is FYNNEI in the germline V gene. Trimming pared 6 bases from V and 3 bases from J, leaving 14 bases between. CDR3 residues: CASSARKTANEKLFF. CDR3 nucleotides: TGTGCCAGCAGCGCCAGGAAGACAGCTAATGAAAAACTGTTTTTT.

V and J are TRBV6-5 and TRBJ2-3; 10 nucleotides align to TRBD2. The CDR3 consists of 14 residues. Germline trimming cut 9 bases from V and 5 bases from J; bases unmatched to any gene: 8. Germline CDR1 is MNHEY and CDR2 is SVGAGI. The CDR3 sequence: CASRLAGAEDTQYF. The CDR3 coding sequence is TGTGCCAGTCGTCTAGCGGGAGCGGAAGATACGCAGTATTTT.

The chain is built from TRBV28 and TRBJ1-5; TRBD1 agrees at 7 bases. The CDR3 loop spans 14 amino acids. The ends lost 5 bases at V and 7 bases at J; junction bases unmatched: 8. The germline CDR1 and CDR2 sequences are MDHEN and SYDVKM. In DNA, the CDR3 is TGTGCCAGCAGTCGGAGACAGGGCGGGCAGCCCCAGCATTTT. The encoded protein is CASSRRQGGQPQHF.

The J gene is TRBJ1-6, the V gene TRBV29-1; D may be TRBD1 (6 bases). The CDR3 is made up of 13 amino acids. V was clipped by 6 bases and J by 7 bases, with 13 bases between them. Germline CDR1 SQVTM, CDR2 ANQGSEA. The CDR3 loop reads CSVLTGWNSPLHF. Written as DNA, the CDR3 is TGCAGCGTCTTAACAGGGTGGAATTCACCCCTCCACTTT.

The V gene is TRBV10-2, the J gene TRBJ1-1, with 7 bases lining up with TRBD1. The length of the CDR3 is 13 residues. Germline trimming cut 7 bases from V and 5 bases from J; bases unmatched to any gene: 7. Germline V lookup: CDR1 WSHSY, CDR2 SAAADI. Written as DNA, the CDR3 is TGCGCCAGCACAAGGGACAGCAGAACTGAAGCTTTCTTT. Amino acid sequence: CASTRDSRTEAFF.

This clone appeared once. This CDR3 reads CASSLGEVGRHEQYF. CDR3 coding DNA: TGCGCCAGCAGCTTGGGGGAGGTAGGGCGCCACGAGCAGTACTTC. The rearrangement joins TRBV5-1 to TRBJ2-7; tentatively, D is TRBD2 (6 bases). V lost 0 bases to trimming and J lost 5 bases, with 15 bases between them. The CDR3 loop spans 15 amino acids. Germline V gene sequence: CDR1 SGHRS, CDR2 YFSETQ.

This chain joins TRBV5-4 and TRBJ2-7, with TRBD1 as a possible D gene (6 bases). V lost 3 bases and J lost 1, with 11 bases in between. CDR3 length equals 14 residues. The germline gives CDR1 SGHNT, CDR2 YYREEE (reference sequence). The CDR3 DNA follows: TGTGCCAGCAGCTGGTACAGGGATTCCTACGAGCAGTACTTC. Protein product: CASSWYRDSYEQYF.

This sequence joins TRBV6-5 and TRBJ1-5; a weak D match, TRBD1 (5 bases). Trimming pared 0 bases from V and 0 bases from J, leaving 9 bases between. This CDR3 contains 16 residues. Germline-derived CDR1 and CDR2 are MNHEY and SVGAGI. In nucleotides, the CDR3 is TGTGCCAGCAGTTACTCGGGGGGGGATAGCAATCAGCCCCAGCATTTT. It codes for CASSYSGGDSNQPQHF.

The genes are TRBV7-9 and TRBJ1-2; the match to TRBD1 covers 8 bases. V dropped 5 bases and J dropped 2; count of bases not matched to a gene: 7. Germline-derived CDR1 and CDR2 are SEHNR and FQNEAQ (reference sequence). The CDR3 covers 15 residues. The CDR3 here is CASSTETGVNYGYTF. CDR3 DNA: TGTGCCAGCAGCACTGAGACAGGGGTCAACTATGGCTACACCTTC.

CDR3 DNA: TGTGCCAGCAGTTACGACCCAGGGGGCTATGGCTACACCTTC. It translates to CASSYDPGGYGYTF. V usage is TRBV6-5 and J usage is TRBJ1-2, with 7 bases identical to TRBD1. The germline gives CDR1 MNHEY, CDR2 SVGAGI. This CDR3 contains 14 residues. The V gene end was trimmed by 2 bases and the J gene end by 4 bases; junction bases not matched to a gene: 4.

Only one count was recorded for this clone. The chain is built from TRBV6-2 or TRBV6-3 and TRBJ1-1; a possible D gene is TRBD1 (5 bases). Trimming left V 2 bases short and J 1 base short, with 11 bases between. Germline-derived CDR1 and CDR2 are MNHEY and SVGEGT. This CDR3 has 15 residues. CDR3 bases: TGTGCCAGCAGTTACGGGCGGGGGAAGAACACTGAAGCTTTCTTT. Its translation is CASSYGRGKNTEAFF.

The V call is TRBV4-1, the J call TRBJ2-5, with 8 bases fitting TRBD2. V was pared by 1 base and J by 5 bases, with 12 bases of the junction left unmatched. The V gene's germline CDR1 is MGHRA and CDR2 YSYEKL. This CDR3 is 17 amino acids long. This CDR3 is CASSQGMGRGGMETQYF. CDR3 coding DNA: TGCGCCAGCAGCCAAGGGATGGGTCGGGGGGGCATGGAGACCCAGTACTTC.

This rearrangement joins TRBV5-1 to TRBJ2-6; possibly TRBD2 for D (6 bases). V lost 3 bases and J lost 0, with 10 bases in between. The CDR3 totals 16 residues. CDR1 and CDR2 (germline): SGHRS, YFSETQ. The CDR3, as DNA: TGCGCCAGCAGCTCAGGCGGGAACTCTGGGGCCAACGTCCTGACTTTC. It translates to CASSSGGNSGANVLTF.

V is TRBV14 and J is TRBJ1-2, with 7 bases lining up with TRBD1. CDR3 length: 13 residues. Germline assignment: CDR1 SGHDN and CDR2 FVKESK. Losses at the gene ends were 3 bases for V and 2 bases for J; bases not matched to a gene: 0. In DNA form, the CDR3 reads TGTGCCAGCAGCCAGGGACAGAACTATGGCTACACCTTC. Its protein product is CASSQGQNYGYTF.

The CDR3 DNA is TGTGCCAGTAACCTAGGTACCACCGGGGAGCTGTTTTTT. This encodes CASNLGTTGELFF. The V gene is TRBV19, the J gene TRBJ2-2, with unresolved D. Trimming took 7 bases from V and 4 from J, leaving 10 bases between them. Germline-derived CDR1 and CDR2 are LNHDA and SQIVND (reference sequence). The length of the CDR3 is 13 residues.

The rearrangement links TRBV20-1 to TRBJ2-3; D is undetermined. The V gene lost 7 bases and the J gene lost 6 bases, with 11 bases spanning the gap. This CDR3 region has 11 residues. The germline gives CDR1 DFQATT, CDR2 SNEGSKA (reference sequence). The CDR3: CSVLGGDTQYF. CDR3 bases: TGCAGTGTCCTAGGTGGCGATACGCAGTATTTT.

V usage is TRBV19 and J usage is TRBJ2-7; 9 nucleotides line up with TRBD1. Germline V gives CDR1 LNHDA, CDR2 SQIVND (reference sequence). Losses at the gene ends were 3 bases for V and 7 bases for J; bases not matched to a gene: 10. This CDR3 has 15 amino acids. The CDR3 DNA reads TGTGCCAGTAGTATCACAGGGGGCCACAGCCGGGAGCAGTACTTC. It encodes CASSITGGHSREQYF.

The chain links TRBV2 to TRBJ1-3, with 7 bases matching TRBD1. J was trimmed by 0 bases and V by 5 bases; bases with no gene match: 10. The germline gives CDR1 SNHLY, CDR2 FYNNEI. The CDR3 sequence is 17 residues long. CDR3 sequence (DNA): TGTGCCAGCAGTTCTAGACAGGGACTCTTCTCTGGAAACACCATATATTTT. Translation: CASSSRQGLFSGNTIYF.